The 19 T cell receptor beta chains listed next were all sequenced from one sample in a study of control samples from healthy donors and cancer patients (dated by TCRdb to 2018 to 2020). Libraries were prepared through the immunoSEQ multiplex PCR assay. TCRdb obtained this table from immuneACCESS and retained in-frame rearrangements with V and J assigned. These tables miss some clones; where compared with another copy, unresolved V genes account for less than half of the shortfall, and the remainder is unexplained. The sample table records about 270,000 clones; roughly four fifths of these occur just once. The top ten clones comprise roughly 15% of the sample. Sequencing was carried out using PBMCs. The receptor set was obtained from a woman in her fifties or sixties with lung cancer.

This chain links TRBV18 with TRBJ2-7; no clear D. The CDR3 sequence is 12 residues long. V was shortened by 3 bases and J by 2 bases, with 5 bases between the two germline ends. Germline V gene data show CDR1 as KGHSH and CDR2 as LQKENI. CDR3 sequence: CASSPLPYEQYF. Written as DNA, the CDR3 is TGTGCCAGCTCACCCCTCCCCTACGAGCAGTACTTC.

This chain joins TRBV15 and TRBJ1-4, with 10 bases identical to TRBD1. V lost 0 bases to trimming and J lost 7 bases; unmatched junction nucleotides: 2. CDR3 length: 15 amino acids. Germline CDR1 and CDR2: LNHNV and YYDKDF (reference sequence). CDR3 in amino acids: CATSREGTGVEKLFF. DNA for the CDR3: TGTGCCACCAGCAGAGAGGGGACAGGGGTTGAAAAACTGTTTTTT.

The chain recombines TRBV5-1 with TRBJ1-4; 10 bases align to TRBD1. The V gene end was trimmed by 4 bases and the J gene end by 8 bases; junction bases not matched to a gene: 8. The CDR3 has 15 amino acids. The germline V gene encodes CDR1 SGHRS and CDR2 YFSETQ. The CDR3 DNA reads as TGCGCCAGCAGCGGGACAGGGGAGGGTCGGGAAAAACTGTTTTTT. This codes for CASSGTGEGREKLFF.

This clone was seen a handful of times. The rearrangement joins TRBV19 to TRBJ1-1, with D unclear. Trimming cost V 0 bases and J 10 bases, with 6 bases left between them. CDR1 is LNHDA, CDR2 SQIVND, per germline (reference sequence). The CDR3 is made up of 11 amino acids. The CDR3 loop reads CASSIEWAAFF. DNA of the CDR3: TGTGCCAGTAGTATAGAATGGGCAGCTTTCTTT.

The chain's CDR3 is CASSFPSLAGDTQYF. CDR3 DNA: TGTGCCAGCAGTTTCCCCTCGCTAGCGGGAGATACGCAGTATTTT. V is TRBV28 and J is TRBJ2-3; 8 positions agree with TRBD2. With 3 bases clipped from V and 5 bases from J, the junction kept 7 bases outside the gene matches. Germline V gives CDR1 MDHEN, CDR2 SYDVKM. This CDR3 is 15 amino acids long.

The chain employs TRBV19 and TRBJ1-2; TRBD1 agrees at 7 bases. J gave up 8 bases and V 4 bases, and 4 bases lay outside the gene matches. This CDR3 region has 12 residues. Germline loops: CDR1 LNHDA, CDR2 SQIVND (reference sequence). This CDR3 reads CASSTTGPGYTF. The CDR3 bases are TGTGCCAGTAGTACGACAGGGCCCGGCTACACCTTC.

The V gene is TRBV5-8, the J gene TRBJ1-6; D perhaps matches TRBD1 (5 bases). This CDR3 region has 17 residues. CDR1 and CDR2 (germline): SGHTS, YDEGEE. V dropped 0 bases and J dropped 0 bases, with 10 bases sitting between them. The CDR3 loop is CASSLGQPNSYNSPLHF. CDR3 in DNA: TGTGCCAGCAGCTTGGGACAGCCCAACTCCTATAATTCACCCCTCCACTTT.

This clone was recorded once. The CDR3 region has the DNA TGTGCCAGCAGTTTAGTAACCGGAGAGGGCTACACCTTC. The encoded protein is CASSLVTGEGYTF. The chain recombines TRBV28 with TRBJ1-2, with unresolved D. Germline values: CDR1 MDHEN, CDR2 SYDVKM. The CDR3 spans 13 residues. Trimming removed 2 bases at V and 8 bases at J, with 12 bases between.

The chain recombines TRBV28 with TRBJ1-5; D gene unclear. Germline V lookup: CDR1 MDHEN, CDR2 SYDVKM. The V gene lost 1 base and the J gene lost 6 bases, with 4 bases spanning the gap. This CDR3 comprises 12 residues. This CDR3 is CASSLYSQPQHF. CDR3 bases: TGTGCCAGCAGTTTATATAGTCAGCCCCAGCATTTT.

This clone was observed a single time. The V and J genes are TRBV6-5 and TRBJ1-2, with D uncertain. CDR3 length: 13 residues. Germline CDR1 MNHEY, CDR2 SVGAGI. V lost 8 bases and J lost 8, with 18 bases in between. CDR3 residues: CASSRRPEVGYTF. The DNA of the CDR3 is TGTGCCAGCTCCAGGCGGCCGGAAGTCGGCTACACCTTC.

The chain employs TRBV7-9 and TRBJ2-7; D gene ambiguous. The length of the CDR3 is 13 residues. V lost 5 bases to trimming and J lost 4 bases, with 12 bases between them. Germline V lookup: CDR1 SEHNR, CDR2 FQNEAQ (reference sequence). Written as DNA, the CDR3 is TGTGCCAGCAGCCCCGTCCAGGAGTACGAGCAGTACTTC. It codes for CASSPVQEYEQYF.

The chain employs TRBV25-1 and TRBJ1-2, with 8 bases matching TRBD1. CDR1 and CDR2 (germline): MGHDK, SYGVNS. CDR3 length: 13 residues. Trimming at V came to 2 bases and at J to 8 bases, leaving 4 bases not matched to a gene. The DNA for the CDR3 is TGTGCCAGCAGTGAAGGACAGGGCAGGGGCTACACCTTC. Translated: CASSEGQGRGYTF.

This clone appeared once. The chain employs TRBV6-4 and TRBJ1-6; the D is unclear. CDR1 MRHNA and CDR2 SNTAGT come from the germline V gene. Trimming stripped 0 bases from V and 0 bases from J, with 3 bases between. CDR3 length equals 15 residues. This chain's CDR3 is CASSDSFSYNSPLHF. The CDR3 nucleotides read TGTGCCAGCAGTGACTCCTTCTCCTATAATTCACCCCTCCACTTT.

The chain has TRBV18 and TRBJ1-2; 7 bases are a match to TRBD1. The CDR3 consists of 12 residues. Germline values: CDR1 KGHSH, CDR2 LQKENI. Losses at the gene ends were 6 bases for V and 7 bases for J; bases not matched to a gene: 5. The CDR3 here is CASSTDRAGYTF. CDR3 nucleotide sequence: TGTGCCAGCTCCACCGACAGGGCTGGCTACACCTTC.

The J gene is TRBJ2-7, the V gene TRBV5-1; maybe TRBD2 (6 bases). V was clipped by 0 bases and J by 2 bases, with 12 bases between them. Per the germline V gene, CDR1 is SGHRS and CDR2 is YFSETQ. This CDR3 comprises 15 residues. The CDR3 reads CASSLVGGDPYEQYF. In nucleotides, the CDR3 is TGCGCCAGCAGCTTGGTCGGCGGGGACCCCTACGAGCAGTACTTC.

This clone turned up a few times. The CDR3 sequence is CASSSSAGNTIYF. The CDR3 DNA follows: TGTGCCAGCAGTTCATCCGCTGGAAACACCATATATTTT. The genes are TRBV28 and TRBJ1-3, with D hard to call. Trimming removed 4 bases from V and 2 bases from J, with 6 bases in between. The germline V gene encodes CDR1 MDHEN and CDR2 SYDVKM. This CDR3 has 13 residues.

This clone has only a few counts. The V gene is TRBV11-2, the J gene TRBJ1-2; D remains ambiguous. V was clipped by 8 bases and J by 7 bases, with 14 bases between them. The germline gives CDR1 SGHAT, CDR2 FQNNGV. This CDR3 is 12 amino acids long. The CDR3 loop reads CASGGRSTGYTF. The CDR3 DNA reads TGTGCCAGCGGCGGAAGGTCTACTGGCTACACCTTC.

DNA of the CDR3: TGTGCCAGCAGCTCCTCTAGGGGGGCCTTTGAGACCCAGTACTTC. Translated, it gives CASSSSRGAFETQYF. This chain connects TRBV7-3 to TRBJ2-5; the D call may be TRBD1 or TRBD2 (6 bases each). This CDR3 spans 15 amino acids. The V gene lost 4 bases and the J gene lost 5 bases, with 17 bases spanning the gap. In germline, CDR1 is SGHTA, CDR2 FQGTGA.

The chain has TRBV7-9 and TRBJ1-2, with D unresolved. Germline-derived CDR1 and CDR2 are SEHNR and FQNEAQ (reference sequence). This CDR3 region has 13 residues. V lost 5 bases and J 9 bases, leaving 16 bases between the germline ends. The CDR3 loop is CASSLTDRGRYTF. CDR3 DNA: TGTGCCAGCAGCCTAACGGACCGGGGTCGCTACACCTTC. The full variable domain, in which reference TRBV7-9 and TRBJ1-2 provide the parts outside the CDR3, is DTGVSQNPRHKITKRGQNVTFRCDPISEHNRLYWYRQTLGQGPEFLTYFQNEAQLEKSRLLSDRFSAERPKGSFSTLEIQRTEQGDSAMYLCASSLTDRGRYTFGSGTRLTVV.